The rows below give T cell receptor beta chains drawn from one sample of a study of regulatory T cells in long-lasting Graves disease. TCRdb processed the multiplex PCR reads anew with MiXCR; each CDR3 protein has one entry. The sample lists more than 300,000 distinct CDR3 sequences; about 16% were seen once. These same data were also listed under a study on T cells in Graves' hyperthyroidism and ophthalmopathy.

The sequenced sample was peripheral blood mononuclear cells (PBMCs), obtained at new diagnosis, from a patient treated with antithyroid drugs. These receptors all come from a woman between 18 and 30 years old with Graves disease. CDR3s include the opening cysteine and the closing phenylalanine or tryptophan. D genes are given only for firm matches. The size field is filled for only some rows; it gives once, few, many or a size class.

.	TRBV13	15	TRBJ1-2	.	TGTGCCAGCAGTCCTCCCCGGGACCCTAACTATGGCTACACCTTC	CASSPPRDPNYGYTF
.	TRBV4-1	12	TRBJ2-3	.	TGCGCCAGCAGCCTGCCGGTAGATACGCAGTATTTT	CASSLPVDTQYF
TRBD1	TRBV7-9	15	TRBJ2-7	many	TGTGCCAGCAGCTCCCCCGGGACAGGGGTTTACGAGCAGTACTTC	CASSSPGTGVYEQYF
TRBD1	TRBV5-4	15	TRBJ1-4	.	TGTGCCAGCAGCCTAGGAACAGGGGGCGCCGAAAAACTGTTTTTT	CASSLGTGGAEKLFF
TRBD1	TRBV5-1	15	TRBJ2-7	many	TGTGCCAGCAGCTCGGACAGGGTGAGCTCCTACGAGCAGTACTTC	CASSSDRVSSYEQYF
.	TRBV2	12	TRBJ2-7	many	TGTGCCAGCAGACCGACCTCCTACGAGCAGTACTTC	CASRPTSYEQYF
TRBD1	TRBV5-5	16	TRBJ2-7	.	TGTGCCAGCAGTTCATCTACAGGGGCCACGTACTACGAGCAGTACTTC	CASSSSTGATYYEQYF
TRBD2	TRBV5-1	15	TRBJ2-5	many	TGCGCCAGCAGCTCCCTAAGCGGGGTTCAAGAGACCCAGTACTTC	CASSSLSGVQETQYF
.	TRBV3-1	16	TRBJ2-1	many	TGTGCCAGCTGCCAGAGGCCTTCCGGCCGGGACAATGAGCAGTTCTTC	CASCQRPSGRDNEQFF
TRBD2	TRBV4-2	17	TRBJ2-1	.	TGTGCCAGCAGCCAAGAAAGAACTAGCGGATTCTACAATGAGCAGTTCTTC	CASSQERTSGFYNEQFF
TRBD2	TRBV6-1	15	TRBJ2-7	many	TGTGCCAGCAGTGAAAGCGTAGCGGGAGTCTACGAGCAGTACTTC	CASSESVAGVYEQYF
.	TRBV6-5	15	TRBJ1-2	many	TGTGCCAGCAGTTACCTCGGGCGGCAATCGCACGGCTACACCTTC	CASSYLGRQSHGYTF
.	TRBV20-1	11	TRBJ1-4	many	TGCAGTGCTAGAGATCTGGAAAAACTGTTTTTT	CSARDLEKLFF
TRBD2	TRBV29-1	13	TRBJ2-2	.	TGCAGCGTTGGACTAGCGGTTACCGGGGAGCTGTTTTTT	CSVGLAVTGELFF
TRBD2	TRBV27	16	TRBJ2-5	many	TGTGCCAGCAGGCCCTACACTAGCGGTGTGGGCGAGACCCAGTACTTC	CASRPYTSGVGETQYF
TRBD1	TRBV20-1	15	TRBJ1-6	.	TGCAGTGCTTCTGGGGACAGGGAAGAAAGTTCACCCCTCCACTTT	CSASGDREESSPLHF
TRBD1	TRBV12-3/TRBV12-4	13	TRBJ1-5	few	TGTGCCAGCAGTTCGGACAGGGTACAGCCCCAGCATTTT	CASSSDRVQPQHF
.	TRBV29-1	16	TRBJ2-7	many	TGCAGCGTTGAAGGTTGGGGACACCAGCGGTACTACGAGCAGTACTTC	CSVEGWGHQRYYEQYF
TRBD2	TRBV7-7	15	TRBJ2-2	many	TGTGCTAGCAGCCCGGGACTAACTAACACCGGGGAGCTGTTTTTT	CASSPGLTNTGELFF
.	TRBV6-1	15	TRBJ1-1	.	TGTGCCAGCAGTCGGACAGCCGATTTGAGGACTGAAGCTTTCTTT	CASSRTADLRTEAFF
.	TRBV4-1	15	TRBJ2-3	few	TGCGCCAGCAGCCAAGTTGGGGGAGTCACAGATACGCAGTATTTT	CASSQVGGVTDTQYF
.	TRBV6-1	16	TRBJ1-5	many	TGTGCCAGCAGTGAACCGGGCGGGTATAGCAATCAGCCCCAGCATTTT	CASSEPGGYSNQPQHF
TRBD1	TRBV5-1	16	TRBJ2-1	.	TGCGCCAGCAGTAAAGAACAGGGGGCGCGGTCCAATGAGCAGTTCTTC	CASSKEQGARSNEQFF
TRBD2	TRBV12-3/TRBV12-4	15	TRBJ2-1	many	TGTGCCAGCAAACTCGGGGGGACGGGACACAATGAGCAGTTCTTC	CASKLGGTGHNEQFF
.	TRBV10-3	15	TRBJ2-1	many	TGTGCCATCAGTGAAGACTCGAGCTCCTACAATGAGCAGTTCTTC	CAISEDSSSYNEQFF
.	TRBV6-2/TRBV6-3	14	TRBJ1-6	many	TGTGCCAGCAGTTACTCACGCGTGGGGTCACCCCTCCACTTT	CASSYSRVGSPLHF
.	TRBV2	13	TRBJ1-2	many	TGTGCCAGCCAAGGGAGGATCAACTATGGCTACACCTTC	CASQGRINYGYTF
.	TRBV2	13	TRBJ2-1	many	TGTGCCAGCAGTGAACGGGCTCCTATAGAGCAGTTCTTC	CASSERAPIEQFF
.	TRBV6-2/TRBV6-3	16	TRBJ2-3	many	TGTGCCAGCAGTTTCAAGATATCTTCTAGCACAGATACGCAGTATTTT	CASSFKISSSTDTQYF
.	TRBV20-1	16	TRBJ2-7	many	TGCAGTGCTAGAGATCAGGGGGGGCAGGGGCACTACGAGCAGTACTTC	CSARDQGGQGHYEQYF
TRBD1	TRBV5-1	14	TRBJ2-1	many	TGCGCCAGCTTTGGGACAGGGAAAGACAATGAGCAGTTCTTC	CASFGTGKDNEQFF
.	TRBV3-1	16	TRBJ2-3	many	TGTGCCAGCAGCCAAGTGGACAGTTACAACACAGATACGCAGTATTTT	CASSQVDSYNTDTQYF
.	TRBV10-3	13	TRBJ1-1	many	TGTGCCATCAGTGAGGGCTCTCCCGCTGAAGCTTTCTTT	CAISEGSPAEAFF
.	TRBV24-1	13	TRBJ2-1	.	TGTGCCACCAGTGATTTGCGTAGGAATGAGCAGTTCTTC	CATSDLRRNEQFF
TRBD1	TRBV28	12	TRBJ1-1	many	TGTGCCAGCGGTGACAGGGCCACTGAAGCTTTCTTT	CASGDRATEAFF
.	TRBV11-2	13	TRBJ2-7	many	TGTGCCAGCAGCCATGGGGGTCCCTACGAGCAGTACTTC	CASSHGGPYEQYF
TRBD2	TRBV6-1	15	TRBJ2-5	many	TGTGCCAGCAGGACCACAAGGACTAGCGGGGAGACCCAGTACTTC	CASRTTRTSGETQYF
.	TRBV20-1	11	TRBJ1-2	.	TGCAGTGCTAGACAGGGCCATGGCTACACCTTC	CSARQGHGYTF
.	TRBV5-1	14	TRBJ2-2	.	TGCGCCAGCAGCCCCATAGTCTACACCGGGGAGCTGTTTTTT	CASSPIVYTGELFF
TRBD1	TRBV5-1	14	TRBJ2-1	many	TGCGCCAGCAGCTGGACAGGGGGCGGGAATGAGCAGTTCTTC	CASSWTGGGNEQFF
.	TRBV6-1	18	TRBJ2-2	many	TGTGCCAGCAGTGCACTCAGGGGCTTCATCGCGAACACCGGGGAGCTGTTTTTT	CASSALRGFIANTGELFF
.	TRBV20-1	13	TRBJ1-1	many	TGCAGTGCTACGGGCAGCATGAACACTGAAGCTTTCTTT	CSATGSMNTEAFF
.	TRBV6-2/TRBV6-3	16	TRBJ2-7	many	TGTGCCAGCAGTAAGGCCTCGGGACACCGAGATTACGAGCAGTACTTC	CASSKASGHRDYEQYF
.	TRBV3-1	12	TRBJ1-1	many	TGTGCCAGCAGTCCGGATCTCACTGAAGCTTTCTTT	CASSPDLTEAFF
TRBD2	TRBV20-1	15	TRBJ2-7	many	TGCAGTGCTAGAGACCTAGCGGGAGGAGGGTACGAGCAGTACTTC	CSARDLAGGGYEQYF
.	TRBV5-1	15	TRBJ1-1	many	TGCGCCAGCAGCTTGGGCGCGGGGGCGAACACTGAAGCTTTCTTT	CASSLGAGANTEAFF
.	TRBV12-3/TRBV12-4	13	TRBJ2-7	.	TGTGCCAGCAGTTTACTCGATCATTACGAGCAGTACTTC	CASSLLDHYEQYF
.	TRBV7-2	14	TRBJ1-5	few	TGTGCCAGCAGCTCCCAAGGACGGGATCAGCCCCAGCATTTT	CASSSQGRDQPQHF
TRBD2	TRBV29-1	16	TRBJ2-5	many	TGCAGCGTTGGAGGACTAGCGGGAGCAAGCAGGGCGACCCAGTACTTC	CSVGGLAGASRATQYF
TRBD1	TRBV4-1	16	TRBJ1-4	few	TGCGCCAGCAGCCAGGGACAGGGACCAACTAATGAAAAACTGTTTTTT	CASSQGQGPTNEKLFF
.	TRBV20-1	14	TRBJ2-3	few	TGCAGTGCTCCGAACCGGTGGGGCACAGATACGCAGTATTTT	CSAPNRWGTDTQYF
.	TRBV20-1	16	TRBJ1-5	.	TGCAGTGCTAGCCCCTTTCGGACAGTAGCCAATCAGCCCCAGCATTTT	CSASPFRTVANQPQHF
TRBD2	TRBV5-8	17	TRBJ2-1	many	TGTGCCAGCAGCTCAGGACTAGCCGTAGCCGCCTACAATGAGCAGTTCTTC	CASSSGLAVAAYNEQFF
TRBD2	TRBV7-2	16	TRBJ2-1	many	TGTGCCAGCAGCTTAAATAGCGGGGGGTCCCCTGTGGAGCAGTTCTTC	CASSLNSGGSPVEQFF
.	TRBV7-2	16	TRBJ2-1	.	TGTGCCAGCAGCTTATTTCCTCCAGAGTCCCCAAATGAGCAGTTCTTC	CASSLFPPESPNEQFF
.	TRBV6-2/TRBV6-3	12	TRBJ2-7	.	TGTGCCAGCAGTGATCGTTTTAGGGGGGGACACTTC	CASSDRFRGGHF
.	TRBV6-9	17	TRBJ1-5	many	TGTGCCAGCAGTTACGGGGGGCGACGGAATAGCAATCAGCCCCAGCATTTT	CASSYGGRRNSNQPQHF
.	TRBV18	15	TRBJ1-2	few	TGTGCCAGCTCACCTTCCAAGGGGGGGAGCTATGGCTACACCTTC	CASSPSKGGSYGYTF
.	TRBV27	15	TRBJ2-2	few	TGTGCCAGCAGACCGGGACACATGAACACCGGGGAGCTGTTTTTT	CASRPGHMNTGELFF
.	TRBV28	14	TRBJ2-3	many	TGTGCCAGCAGGGGGGCGGATAAGTCAGATACGCAGTATTTT	CASRGADKSDTQYF